These T cell receptor beta chains were read from a single sample in a study of T-cell memory formation after mild COVID-19. TCRdb reprocessed the 5' RACE reads via MiXCR and lists one record per CDR3 protein. The sample shows about 210,000 distinct CDR3 sequences, over 9.5% of them seen only once. The sequenced material came from PBMCs or a T cell subset sorted from them (not recorded which). Receptors were obtained from a man aged 18 to 29 who had mild COVID-19 (a few samples of this study predate the infection). Cell type and time point are not known. CDR3s include the opening cysteine and the closing phenylalanine or tryptophan. Each record gives: clone size, D gene, J gene, V gene, CDR3 DNA, CDR3 protein. D genes are given only for firm matches. Expanded clones are given a class, and other clones once, few, many or no size at all.

few | - | TRBJ2-3 | TRBV5-1 | TGCGCCAGCAGGGTAGGGGGTAGCACAGATACGCAGTATTTT | CASRVGGSTDTQYF
few | - | TRBJ2-3 | TRBV7-9 | TGTGCCAGCAGCTTAACCGGTGTGGATACGCAGTATTTT | CASSLTGVDTQYF
- | - | TRBJ1-3 | TRBV27 | TGTGCCAGCAGTTACCGGGCCTCTGGAAACACCATATATTTT | CASSYRASGNTIYF
many | - | TRBJ2-3 | TRBV14 | TGTGCCAGCAGCCAAGATGTGGCTGGGGCAGATACGCAGTATTTT | CASSQDVAGADTQYF
few | - | TRBJ1-1 | TRBV24-1 | TGTGCCACCAGTCGGGGCTCCGCCACTGAAGCTTTCTTT | CATSRGSATEAFF
few | - | TRBJ2-5 | TRBV20-1 | TGCAGTGCCCCCCCAGGCGGCAAAACTGTAGAGACCCAGTACTTC | CSAPPGGKTVETQYF
many | - | TRBJ2-5 | TRBV12-3/TRBV12-4 | TGTGCCAGCAGCAGCTCTGTGGGGAGCCAAGAGACCCAGTACTTC | CASSSSVGSQETQYF
- | - | TRBJ1-6 | TRBV11-2 | TGTGCCAGCAGCTTTGTCGGGGGAGGTCGCTCCTATAATTCACCCCTCCACTTT | CASSFVGGGRSYNSPLHF
few | - | TRBJ1-2 | TRBV12-3/TRBV12-4 | TGTGCCAGCAGCTCGGCAGGGAACTATGGCTACACCTTC | CASSSAGNYGYTF
- | - | TRBJ1-3 | TRBV7-9 | TGTGCCAGCAGCTTACCCCGGGACATCGGAAACACCATATATTTT | CASSLPRDIGNTIYF
many | TRBD2 | TRBJ2-5 | TRBV12-3/TRBV12-4 | TGTGCCAGCAGTTTGGGCCAGCTAGCGGGAGAACGCAAGACCCAGTACTTC | CASSLGQLAGERKTQYF
- | TRBD1 | TRBJ2-5 | TRBV29-1 | TGCAGCGGAGCTCAGGGGGCCAATAAAGAGACCCAGTACTTC | CSGAQGANKETQYF
few | TRBD2 | TRBJ2-5 | TRBV11-1 | TGTGCCAGCAGCCCGCTGCTAGCGGGGGTTGGAGAGACCCAGTACTTC | CASSPLLAGVGETQYF
- | TRBD1 | TRBJ2-3 | TRBV7-8 | TGTGCCAGCAGCTTAGGCAGGGGGCCGACAGATACGCAGTATTTT | CASSLGRGPTDTQYF
- | - | TRBJ1-1 | TRBV5-1 | TGCGCCAGCAGCTTGGCTGGGCAGGTATTGAACACTGAAGCTTTCTTT | CASSLAGQVLNTEAFF
- | - | TRBJ1-2 | TRBV12-3/TRBV12-4 | TGTGCCAGCACCTCGCTTTATCCTCGGGACAAGGGTGATGGCTACACCTTC | CASTSLYPRDKGDGYTF
- | TRBD1 | TRBJ2-7 | TRBV10-3 | TGTGCCAACACACCCGGACAGGGCTACGAGCAGTACTTC | CANTPGQGYEQYF
few | - | TRBJ1-1 | TRBV5-1 | TGCGCCAGCAGCTTGGCTCCGGGCCCCGAGACTGAAGCTTTCTTT | CASSLAPGPETEAFF
few | - | TRBJ2-7 | TRBV6-6 | TGTGCCAGCAGTTCGCCCCCGGACAGAGCATACGAGCAGTACTTC | CASSSPPDRAYEQYF
few | - | TRBJ2-5 | TRBV25-1 | TGTGCCAGCAGTGATTTTTCCAGCCCAGGGGAGACCCAGTACTTC | CASSDFSSPGETQYF
few | - | TRBJ1-4 | TRBV18 | TGTGCCAGCTCACCACGGGACACTGCCCGTAATAATGAAAAACTGTTTTTT | CASSPRDTARNNEKLFF
- | - | TRBJ2-7 | TRBV20-1 | TGCAGTGCTAGAGACAATTACGAGCAGTACTTC | CSARDNYEQYF
few | - | TRBJ1-2 | TRBV28 | TGTGCCAGCAGTTTAGGCGGCAGGGCTAACTATGGCTACACCTTC | CASSLGGRANYGYTF
few | - | TRBJ2-2 | TRBV7-2 | TGTGCCAGCAGCTTCCAGGGGGGAGGACACCTCAACACCGGGGAGCTGTTTTTT | CASSFQGGGHLNTGELFF
few | TRBD2 | TRBJ2-7 | TRBV20-1 | TGCAGTGCTTCTCCGAAACCGGGACTAGCGACCTACGAGCAGTACTTC | CSASPKPGLATYEQYF
- | TRBD1 | TRBJ2-1 | TRBV4-3 | TGCGCCAGCAGCCGAGGACAGGGGGCTTTCAATGAGCAGTTCTTC | CASSRGQGAFNEQFF
- | - | TRBJ1-1 | TRBV9 | TGTGCCAGCAGCGGAGAGGGGTATGAAGCTTTCTTT | CASSGEGYEAFF
- | - | TRBJ2-1 | TRBV29-1 | TGCAGCGTCTCCCATTCGGGTTGGCTGGGGAATGAGCAGTTCTTC | CSVSHSGWLGNEQFF
few | TRBD1 | TRBJ1-1 | TRBV7-3 | TGTGCCAGCAGCTTAATCGACAGGGGGGGTACCCTGAACACTGAAGCTTTCTTT | CASSLIDRGGTLNTEAFF
- | - | TRBJ1-1 | TRBV7-2 | TGTGCCAGCAGCCAGACTCGGATGAACACTGAAGCTTTCTTT | CASSQTRMNTEAFF
- | - | TRBJ2-3 | TRBV7-2 | TGTGCCAGCGGAGCCAACACAGATACGCAGTATTTT | CASGANTDTQYF
- | - | TRBJ1-2 | TRBV20-1 | TGCAGTGCCGGCCCGGAGGGGAACTATGGCTACACCTTC | CSAGPEGNYGYTF
- | - | TRBJ2-1 | TRBV20-1 | TGCAGTGGGGGGAGGTTAGTTGACAATGAGCAGTTCTTC | CSGGRLVDNEQFF